Listed here are 5 T cell receptor beta chains from one sample, sequenced in a study of T-cell memory formation after mild COVID-19. MiXCR, run by TCRdb on the 5' RACE reads, gives a single entry per CDR3 protein. The sample has more than 350,000 distinct CDR3 sequences, 20% to 25% seen once; the top ten hold around 12%. The sample consisted of PBMCs or a T cell subset sorted from them (not recorded which). These receptors all come from an adult woman who had mild COVID-19 (a few samples of this study predate the infection). Cell type and time point are not known.

The gene calls are TRBV29-1 and TRBJ2-1; D may correspond to TRBD1 or TRBD2 (6 bases each). The germline V gene encodes CDR1 SQVTM and CDR2 ANQGSEA. V was cut by 4 bases and J by 0 bases, with 19 bases left in between. This CDR3 contains 17 residues. The CDR3 sequence is CSVVGGGETSSYNEQFF. DNA of the CDR3: TGCAGCGTTGTGGGGGGCGGCGAAACAAGCTCCTACAATGAGCAGTTCTTC.

This clonotype was counted only a few times. The rearrangement links TRBV12-3 or TRBV12-4 to TRBJ1-4; D not resolved. The CDR3 sequence is 14 residues long. Trimming stripped 5 bases from V and 7 bases from J, with 14 bases between. The DNA of the CDR3 is TGTGCCAGCAGTCCCACCGGCGGCGGTGAAAAACTGTTTTTT. Its protein product is CASSPTGGGEKLFF.

This clonotype was found a few times. CDR3 in amino acids: CASSLTWTGGSEQYF. The DNA of the CDR3 is TGTGCCAGCAGCTTAACTTGGACAGGGGGCAGTGAGCAGTACTTC. This sequence joins TRBV7-9 and TRBJ2-7, with TRBD1 matching over 11 bases. The CDR3 runs 15 residues. Germline values: CDR1 SEHNR, CDR2 FQNEAQ (reference sequence). The J segment lost 7 bases and the V segment lost 2 bases, leaving 7 bases of the junction unmatched.

This clonotype was observed a handful of times. This chain connects TRBV20-1 to TRBJ2-7, with TRBD1 matching over 8 bases. This CDR3 region has 13 residues. Germline assignment: CDR1 DFQATT and CDR2 SNEGSKA (reference sequence). The chain's CDR3 is CSSGTGSSYEQYF. CDR3 DNA sequence: TGCAGCTCCGGGACAGGAAGCTCCTACGAGCAGTACTTC.

The chain couples TRBV6-2 or TRBV6-3 to TRBJ1-1; TRBD1 matches 8 bases. V lost 2 bases to trimming and J lost 0 bases; unmatched junction nucleotides: 8. Looked up from germline, CDR1 is MNHEY and CDR2 is SVGEGT. The CDR3 length is 17 residues. The CDR3 bases are TGTGCCAGCAGTTACCCCGTGGGACAGGCAATGAACACTGAAGCTTTCTTT. Translated, it gives CASSYPVGQAMNTEAFF.